The clone carrying this TCR beta chain was found many times. Its matching antigen is unknown. As the method for making TCR beta libraries, quantitative 5'-RACE with molecular barcodes was used. TCRdb fed the 5' RACE reads into MiXCR, producing one record per CDR3 protein. In the table there are about 92,000 distinct CDR3 sequences, 8.5% to 9% of which are singletons. These data are taken from a study of CD8 T cells in ankylosing spondylitis. Study observations and caveats: Disease-linked clones were reportedly significantly enriched in matched ankylosing spondylitis synovial fluid. Disease-linked clones bore a CD8+ phenotype, appearing relatively rarely in peripheral blood. A motif in TCR beta, a set of 8 or 9 highly homologous variants, appeared characteristic of ankylosing spondylitis blood.

The V end lost 2 bases, the J end lost 0 bases, and 7 bases lay between the germline ends. This CDR3 comprises 14 residues. The germline gives CDR1 LGHNT, CDR2 FRNRAP. The chain combines TRBV12-5 with TRBJ2-5; D uncertain. The sample was blood, either unsorted or a sorted T cell fraction (not recorded which). The sequence was obtained from a male donor with ankylosing spondylitis or in good health (not recorded which). The CDR3 coding sequence is TGTGCTAGTGGTTTGAGCAGTCACCAAGAGACCCAGTACTTC. Its translation is CASGLSSHQETQYF.